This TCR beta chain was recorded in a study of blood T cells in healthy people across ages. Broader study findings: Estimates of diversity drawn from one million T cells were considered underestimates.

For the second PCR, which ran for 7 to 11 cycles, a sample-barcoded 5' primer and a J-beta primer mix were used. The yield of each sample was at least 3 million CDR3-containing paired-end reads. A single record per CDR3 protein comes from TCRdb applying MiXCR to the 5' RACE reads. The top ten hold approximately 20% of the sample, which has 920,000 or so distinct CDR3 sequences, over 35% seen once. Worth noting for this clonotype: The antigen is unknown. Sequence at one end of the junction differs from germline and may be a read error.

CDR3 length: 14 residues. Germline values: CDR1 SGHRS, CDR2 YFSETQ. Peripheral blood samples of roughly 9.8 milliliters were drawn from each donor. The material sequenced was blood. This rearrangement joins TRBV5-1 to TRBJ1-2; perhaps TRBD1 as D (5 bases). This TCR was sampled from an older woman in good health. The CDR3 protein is CVSSLGGSDYGYTF. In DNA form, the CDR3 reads TGCGTCAGCAGCTTGGGGGGTTCTGACTATGGCTACACCTTC.